These 3 T cell receptor beta chains share one sample of origin, sequenced in a study of blood T cell repertoires in COVID-19. Here immunoSEQ multiplex PCR was the method, and the copy in TCRdb shows in-frame clones only, minus some. Of some 210,000 clones detected, around nine tenths appear once; the ten largest clones hold roughly 6.2%. The material sequenced was peripheral blood. The receptor source for this set is a woman aged 35 to 49 who had recovered from COVID-19.

This rearrangement joins TRBV2 to TRBJ2-2; 12 positions agree with TRBD2. CDR1 and CDR2 (germline): SNHLY, FYNNEI. The junction had 4 bases not matched to a gene; V was cut back by 4 bases and J by 1 base. The CDR3 length is 17 residues. CDR3 DNA sequence: TGTGCCAGCAGTGGCCTAGCGGGAGGGATGAACACCGGGGAGCTGTTTTTT. The encoded protein is CASSGLAGGMNTGELFF.

V and J are TRBV7-9 and TRBJ2-7, with 11 bases identical to TRBD1. Per the germline V gene, CDR1 is SEHNR and CDR2 is FQNEAQ (reference sequence). V lost 2 bases, J lost 1 base, and 7 bases stayed unmatched. The CDR3 sequence is 17 residues long. The CDR3 DNA follows: TGTGCCAGCAGCTTATTTTTCGGGGACAGGGGGTCCTACGAGCAGTACTTC. Protein product: CASSLFFGDRGSYEQYF.

This chain joins TRBV3-1 (or the pseudogene TRBV3-2) and TRBJ2-7; tentatively, D is TRBD1 (6 bases). The germline V and J ends were trimmed by 2 bases and 3 bases, with 11 bases remaining between them. Germline V gene sequence: CDR1 LGHDT, CDR2 YNNKEL (reference sequence). The CDR3 has 14 amino acids. CDR3 coding DNA: TGTGCCAGCAGCCAACACACAGGGAGCTACGAGCAGTACTTC. Translating gives CASSQHTGSYEQYF.